Listed below are T cell receptor beta chains from one sample, sequenced in a study of blood T cell repertoires in COVID-19. The method was immunoSEQ multiplex PCR; TCRdb's version includes in-frame clones alone and lacks a portion of them. The sample includes about 400,000 clones, roughly 89% of them seen just once. Source material: PBMCs or T cells enriched from blood (not recorded which). The receptors come from a woman between 45 and 60 years old who had recovered from COVID-19. Both conserved end residues are part of each CDR3. The order of the fields is CDR3 length, J gene, V gene, CDR3 protein.

12 TRBJ1-5 TRBV28 CASRNRGVAQHF
12 TRBJ2-7 TRBV12-3/TRBV12-4 CASSPGGHEQYF
15 TRBJ2-2 TRBV6-5 CASSYSGGETGELFF
13 TRBJ2-7 TRBV7-9 CASSLGRAYEQYF
17 TRBJ1-6 TRBV6-1 CASSDVSTGAHNSPLHF
13 TRBJ2-7 TRBV28 CASSRQGTYEQYF
15 TRBJ1-1 TRBV30 CAWRVPDRVNTEAFF
15 TRBJ1-1 TRBV9 CASSPSTGGNTEAFF
15 TRBJ2-6 TRBV6-5 CASSRMVDRANVLTF
14 TRBJ1-2 TRBV5-4 CASSLDRGSYGYTF
17 TRBJ2-7 TRBV5-5 CASSLKVGTSTTYEQYF
18 TRBJ2-7 TRBV2 CASSEPRRWTSGSYEQYF
12 TRBJ1-3 TRBV19 CASREPGNTIYF
14 TRBJ1-1 TRBV19 CASRQGGRDTEAFF
18 TRBJ2-1 TRBV2 CASSTKVGTSGGYNEQFF
13 TRBJ2-1 TRBV9 CASSATIQDEQFF
13 TRBJ2-1 TRBV29-1 CSGSGGPGNEQFF
15 TRBJ1-2 TRBV4-1 CASSQIQATYYGYTF
12 TRBJ1-1 TRBV12-3/TRBV12-4 CASSFSNTEAFF
13 TRBJ1-2 TRBV5-1 CASSLGQVPGYTF
16 TRBJ1-3 TRBV28 CASSLSTGRSGNTIYF
16 TRBJ1-5 TRBV7-9 CASSLATRYSNQPQHF
11 TRBJ1-1 TRBV11-3 CASSSGTEAFF
14 TRBJ2-5 TRBV3-1/TRBV3-2 CASSQDNPGETQYF
15 TRBJ2-2 TRBV28 CASSLAGSRTGELFF
14 TRBJ2-7 TRBV2 CASSDRGNYYEQYF
15 TRBJ1-1 TRBV5-1 CASSTETGRRTEAFF
12 TRBJ1-1 TRBV28 CASSIQNTEAFF
17 TRBJ2-7 TRBV12-5 CASGLRLAGRPVYEQYF
14 TRBJ2-1 TRBV18 CASSQSGGDNEQFF